Sequencing of this T cell receptor (beta chain) was carried out in a study of T-cell reconstitution after alpha-beta-depleted transplantation in children. V lost 1 base and J lost 5, with 14 bases in between. Looked up from germline, CDR1 is LGHNT and CDR2 is FRNRAP. CDR3 length: 15 residues. TCRbeta library construction was performed incorporating unique molecular identifiers. From the PCR reads, TCRdb called clonotypes with MiXCR, one entry per CDR3 protein. The sample contains 600,000 to 700,000 distinct CDR3 sequences, around 12% of which appear only once. The sequence derives from a girl aged 2 to 9 with congenital amegakaryocytic thrombocytopenia, due to receive a stem cell transplant. V usage is TRBV12-5 and J usage is TRBJ1-1; no firm D call. The sample consisted of PBMCs, taken before TCRalphabeta/CD19-depleted stem cell transplant. For the CDR3, the DNA is TGTGCTAGTGGTTTGGGGATTGGGAACTTGACTGAAGCTTTCTTT. Translating gives CASGLGIGNLTEAFF.